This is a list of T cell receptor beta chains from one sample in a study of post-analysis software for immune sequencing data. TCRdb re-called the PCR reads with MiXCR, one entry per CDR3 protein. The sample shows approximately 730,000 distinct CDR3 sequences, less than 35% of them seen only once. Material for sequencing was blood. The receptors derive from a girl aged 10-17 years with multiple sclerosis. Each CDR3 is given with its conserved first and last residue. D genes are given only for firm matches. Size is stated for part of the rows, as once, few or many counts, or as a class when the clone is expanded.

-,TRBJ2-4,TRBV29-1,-,TGCAGCGCCCAGGGACACCTAGCCAAAAACATTCAGTACTTC,CSAQGHLAKNIQYF
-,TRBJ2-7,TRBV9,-,TGTGCCAGCAGCGTAGGGGTTACCGGGACCTATGAGCAGTACTTC,CASSVGVTGTYEQYF
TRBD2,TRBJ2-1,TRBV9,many,TGTGCCAGCAGCTCAAGCGGGAGGGAGCAGTTCTTC,CASSSSGREQFF
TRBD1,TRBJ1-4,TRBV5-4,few,TGTGCCAGCAGCGCTGGGACAGGGTATGAAAAACTGTTTTTT,CASSAGTGYEKLFF
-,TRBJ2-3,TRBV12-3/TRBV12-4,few,TGTGCCAGCAGTTCACAGGGATTTGAGAATACGCAGTATTTT,CASSSQGFENTQYF
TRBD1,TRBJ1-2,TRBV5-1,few,TGCGCCAGCAGCTTTGTCCCTACAGAGACAGGGGCAGGCTACACCTTC,CASSFVPTETGAGYTF
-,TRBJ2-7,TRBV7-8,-,TGTGCCAGCAGCGGAACAGGGTTCTCCTGCGAGCAGTACTTC,CASSGTGFSCEQYF
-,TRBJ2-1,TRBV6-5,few,TGTGCCAGCAGCTACTTTTTTGGAGCGGACCGTTACAATGAGCAGTTCTTC,CASSYFFGADRYNEQFF
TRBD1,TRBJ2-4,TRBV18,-,TGTGCCAGCTCACCCGACAGGGGGGACAAAAACATTCAGTACTTC,CASSPDRGDKNIQYF
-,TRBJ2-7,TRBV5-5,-,TGTGCCAGCAGCATTTTGGGGGGCGGGTCCTACAATGAGCAGTACTTC,CASSILGGGSYNEQYF
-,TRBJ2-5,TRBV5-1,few,TGCGCCAGCAGCTTGGTGGGGGCCATACAAGAGACCCAGTACTTC,CASSLVGAIQETQYF
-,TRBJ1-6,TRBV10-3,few,TGTGCCATCAGTGAGTCGATACAGGCGGCTACCTATAATTCACCCCTCCACTTT,CAISESIQAATYNSPLHF
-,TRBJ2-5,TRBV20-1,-,TGCAGTGCTAGAACGGTTGCTCCGACCCAGTACTTC,CSARTVAPTQYF
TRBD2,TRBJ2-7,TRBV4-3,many,TGCGCCAGCAGCGTCCTTCTAGCGGGAGTTGGAGAGCAGTACTTC,CASSVLLAGVGEQYF
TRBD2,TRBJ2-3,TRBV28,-,TGTGCCAGCAGTTCCCCCCGGAGGGTAGCGGGTCACAGCACAGATACGCAGTATTTT,CASSSPRRVAGHSTDTQYF
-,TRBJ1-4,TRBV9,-,TGTGCCAGCAGCGTAGGGATGGCTCCTGCAACTAATGAAAAACTGTTTTTT,CASSVGMAPATNEKLFF